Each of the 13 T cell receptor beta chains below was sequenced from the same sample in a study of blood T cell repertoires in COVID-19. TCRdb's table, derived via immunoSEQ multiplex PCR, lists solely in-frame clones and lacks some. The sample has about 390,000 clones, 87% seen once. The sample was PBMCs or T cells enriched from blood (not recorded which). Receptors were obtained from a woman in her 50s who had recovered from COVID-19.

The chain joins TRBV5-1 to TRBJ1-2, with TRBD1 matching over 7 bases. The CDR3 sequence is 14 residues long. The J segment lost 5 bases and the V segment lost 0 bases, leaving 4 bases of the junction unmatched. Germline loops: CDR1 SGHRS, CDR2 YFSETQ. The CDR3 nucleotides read TGCGCCAGCAGCTTGGTAGGGGGCAGATATGGCTACACCTTC. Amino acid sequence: CASSLVGGRYGYTF. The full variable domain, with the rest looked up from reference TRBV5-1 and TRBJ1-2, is KAGVTQTPRYLIKTRGQQVTLSCSPISGHRSVSWYQQTPGQGLQFLFEYFSETQRNKGNFPGRFSGRQFSNSRSEMNVSTLELGDSALYLCASSLVGGRYGYTFGSGTRLTVV.

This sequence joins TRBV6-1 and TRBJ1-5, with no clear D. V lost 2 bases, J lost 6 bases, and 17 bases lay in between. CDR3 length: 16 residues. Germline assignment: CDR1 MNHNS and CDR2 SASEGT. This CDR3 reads CASSELSLTVSQPQHF. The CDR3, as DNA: TGTGCCAGCAGTGAATTGTCATTAACAGTAAGTCAGCCCCAGCATTTT.

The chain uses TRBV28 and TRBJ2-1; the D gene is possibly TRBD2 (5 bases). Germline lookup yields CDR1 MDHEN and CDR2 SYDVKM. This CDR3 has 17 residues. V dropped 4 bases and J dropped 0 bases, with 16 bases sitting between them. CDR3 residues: CASSSTRRTNSYNEQFF. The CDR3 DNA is TGTGCCAGCAGTTCCACCCGGAGGACGAACTCCTACAATGAGCAGTTCTTC.

DNA of the CDR3: TGCGCCAGCAGCCGAACAAGCGGGGCGAACACCGGGGAGCTGTTTTTT. It is translated as CASSRTSGANTGELFF. This sequence joins TRBV5-1 and TRBJ2-2; 7 nucleotides align to TRBD2. V was clipped by 4 bases and J by 0 bases; unmatched bases: 6. The germline gives CDR1 SGHRS, CDR2 YFSETQ. This CDR3 has 16 residues.

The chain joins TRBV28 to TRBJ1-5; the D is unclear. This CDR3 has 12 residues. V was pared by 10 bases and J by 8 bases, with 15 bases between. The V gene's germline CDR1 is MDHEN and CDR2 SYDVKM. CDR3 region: CATSPVGEPQHF. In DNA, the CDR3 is TGTGCCACCTCCCCAGTGGGCGAGCCCCAGCATTTT.

CDR3 residues: CASSFESNQPQHF. In nucleotides, the CDR3 is TGTGCCAGCAGTTTTGAGAGCAATCAGCCCCAGCATTTT. The V gene is TRBV27, the J gene TRBJ1-5, with D unclear. CDR3 size: 13 residues. Germline CDR1 MNHEY, CDR2 SMNVEV (reference sequence). The germline V and J ends were trimmed by 3 bases and 1 base, with 4 bases remaining between them.

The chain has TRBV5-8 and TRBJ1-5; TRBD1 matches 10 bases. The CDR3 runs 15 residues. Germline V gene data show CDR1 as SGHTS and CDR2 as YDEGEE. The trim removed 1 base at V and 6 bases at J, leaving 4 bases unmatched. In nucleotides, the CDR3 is TGTGCCAGCAGCTTGTCCGGGACAGGGGTTCAGCCCCAGCATTTT. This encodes CASSLSGTGVQPQHF. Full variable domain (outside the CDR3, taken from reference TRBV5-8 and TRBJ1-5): EAGVTQSPTHLIKTRGQQATLRCSPISGHTSVYWYQQALGLGLQFLLWYDEGEERNRGNFPPRFSGRQFPNYSSELNVNALELEDSALYLCASSLSGTGVQPQHFGDGTRLSIL.

Written as DNA, the CDR3 is TGTGCCAGCAGCTGGGAGGGGCGAGGTTCCACTGAAGCTTTCTTT. Translating it yields CASSWEGRGSTEAFF. The V and J genes are TRBV5-8 and TRBJ1-1, with a tentative D call TRBD1 (5 bases). The CDR3 runs to 15 residues. Germline CDR1 reads SGHTS; CDR2 reads YDEGEE. Trimming pared 3 bases from V and 4 bases from J, leaving 16 bases between.

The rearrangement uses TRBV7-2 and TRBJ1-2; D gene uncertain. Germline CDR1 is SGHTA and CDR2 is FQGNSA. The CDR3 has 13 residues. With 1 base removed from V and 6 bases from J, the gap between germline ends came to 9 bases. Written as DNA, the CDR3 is TGTGCCAGCAGCTTAGACCACATGGATGGCTACACCTTC. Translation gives CASSLDHMDGYTF. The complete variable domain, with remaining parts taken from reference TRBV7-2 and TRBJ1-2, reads GAGVSQSPSNKVTEKGKDVELRCDPISGHTALYWYRQSLGQGLEFLIYFQGNSAPDKSGLPSDRFSAERTGGSVSTLTIQRTQQEDSAVYLCASSLDHMDGYTFGSGTRLTVV.

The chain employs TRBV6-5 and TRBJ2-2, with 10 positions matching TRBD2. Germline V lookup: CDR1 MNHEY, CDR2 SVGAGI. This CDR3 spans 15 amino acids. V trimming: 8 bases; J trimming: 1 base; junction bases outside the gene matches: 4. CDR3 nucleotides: TGTGCCAGCCTCGCTAGCGGGGGGAACACCGGGGAGCTGTTTTTT. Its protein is CASLASGGNTGELFF.

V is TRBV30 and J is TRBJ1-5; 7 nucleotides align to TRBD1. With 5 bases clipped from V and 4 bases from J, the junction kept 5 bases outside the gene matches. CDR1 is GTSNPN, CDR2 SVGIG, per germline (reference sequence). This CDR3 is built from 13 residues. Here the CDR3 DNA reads TGTGCCTGGGCCGGGACAGTAAATCAGCCCCAGCATTTT. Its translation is CAWAGTVNQPQHF.

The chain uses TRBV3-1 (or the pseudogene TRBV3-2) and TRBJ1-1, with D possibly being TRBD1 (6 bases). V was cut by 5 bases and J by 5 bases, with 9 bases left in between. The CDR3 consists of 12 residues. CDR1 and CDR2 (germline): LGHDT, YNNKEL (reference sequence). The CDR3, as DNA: TGTGCCAGCAGCTCGACAGGAACTGAAGCTTTCTTT. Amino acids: CASSSTGTEAFF.

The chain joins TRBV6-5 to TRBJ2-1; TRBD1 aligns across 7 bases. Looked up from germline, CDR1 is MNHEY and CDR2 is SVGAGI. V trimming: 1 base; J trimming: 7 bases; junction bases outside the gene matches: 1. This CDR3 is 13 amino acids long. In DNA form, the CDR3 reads TGTGCCAGCAGTTACTTGGACAGGAATGAGCAGTTCTTC. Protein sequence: CASSYLDRNEQFF.